This T cell receptor (beta chain) was profiled in a study of CD8 T cells in Susac syndrome. Study-level points and caveats: By the study's own acknowledgment, its TCR sequencing and HLA analysis included relatively few individuals.

It was with random hexamers that about 0.45 to 1 ug RNA was reverse transcribed. The TCR beta CDR3 was amplified by immunoSEQ multiplex PCR across 54 Vbeta, 13 Jbeta. A single record per CDR3 protein comes from TCRdb applying MiXCR to the immunoSEQ multiplex PCR reads. The sample shows about 29,000 distinct CDR3 sequences, approximately 94% of them seen only once. Sequencing of TCR beta was carried out in blood CD8+ and CD4+ T cells. Healthy donors served as age- and sex-matched controls. Concerning this clonotype itself: Antigen: not known.

V gave up 3 bases and J gave up 7 bases; unmatched junction bases: 4. CDR3 length equals 14 residues. Germline loops: CDR1 DFQATT, CDR2 SNEGSKA (reference sequence). The receptor was derived from a human donor in good health. The material sequenced was CD8+ T cells from PBMCs. The V gene is TRBV20-1, the J gene TRBJ2-1; TRBD1 matches 12 bases. The CDR3 region is CSASPGQGANEQFF. The DNA of the CDR3 is TGCAGTGCTAGCCCGGGACAGGGGGCGAATGAGCAGTTCTTC.